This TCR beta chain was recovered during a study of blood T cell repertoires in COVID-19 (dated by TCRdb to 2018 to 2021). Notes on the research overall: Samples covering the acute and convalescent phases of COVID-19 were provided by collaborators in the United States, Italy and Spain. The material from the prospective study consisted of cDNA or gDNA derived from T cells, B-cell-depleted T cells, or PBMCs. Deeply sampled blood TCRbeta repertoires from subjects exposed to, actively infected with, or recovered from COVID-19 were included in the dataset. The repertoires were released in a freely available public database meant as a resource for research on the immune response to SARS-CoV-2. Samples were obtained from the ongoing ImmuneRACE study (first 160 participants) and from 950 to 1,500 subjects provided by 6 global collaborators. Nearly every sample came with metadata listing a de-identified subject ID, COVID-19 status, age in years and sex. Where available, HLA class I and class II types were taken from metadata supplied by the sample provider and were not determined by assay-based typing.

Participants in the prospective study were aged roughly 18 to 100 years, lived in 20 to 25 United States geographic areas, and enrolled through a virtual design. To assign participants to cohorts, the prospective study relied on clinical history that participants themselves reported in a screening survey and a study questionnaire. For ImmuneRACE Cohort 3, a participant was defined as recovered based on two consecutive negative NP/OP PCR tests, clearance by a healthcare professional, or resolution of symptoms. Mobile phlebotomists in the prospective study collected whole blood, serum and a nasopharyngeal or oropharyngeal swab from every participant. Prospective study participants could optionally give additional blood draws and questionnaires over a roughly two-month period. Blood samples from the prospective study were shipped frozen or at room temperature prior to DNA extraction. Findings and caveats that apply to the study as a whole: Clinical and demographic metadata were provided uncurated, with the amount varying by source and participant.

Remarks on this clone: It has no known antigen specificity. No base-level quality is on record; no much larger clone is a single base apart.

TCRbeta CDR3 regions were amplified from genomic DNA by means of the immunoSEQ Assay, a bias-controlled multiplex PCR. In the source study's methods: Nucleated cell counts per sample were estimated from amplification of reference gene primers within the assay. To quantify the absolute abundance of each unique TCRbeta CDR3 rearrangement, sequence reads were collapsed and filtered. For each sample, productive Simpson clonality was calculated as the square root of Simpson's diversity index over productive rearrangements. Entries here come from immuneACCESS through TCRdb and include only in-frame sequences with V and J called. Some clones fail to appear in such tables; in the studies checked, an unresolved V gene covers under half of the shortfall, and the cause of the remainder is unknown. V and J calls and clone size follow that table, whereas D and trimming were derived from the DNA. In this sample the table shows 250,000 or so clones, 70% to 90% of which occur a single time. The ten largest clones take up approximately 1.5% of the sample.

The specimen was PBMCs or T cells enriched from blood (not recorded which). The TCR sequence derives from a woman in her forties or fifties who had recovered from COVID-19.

This receptor has the CDR3 CASSERDYGYTF. The nucleotide sequence is given as TGTGCCAGCAGTGAACGGGACTATGGCTACACCTTC. Rearrangement joined TRBV6-1 to TRBJ1-2; no D gene can be assigned with confidence. The V and J ends are trimmed by 2 bases and 3 bases, leaving 4 bases between them. Spanning cysteine to phenylalanine, the CDR3 consists of 12 amino acids. The CDR3 DNA has 36 bases and is translated from base 1. Via the germline V gene, CDR1 is MNHNS and CDR2 SASEGT.